The 29 T cell receptor beta chains listed next were all sequenced from one sample in a study of blood T cells in healthy people across ages. Then a second PCR, running about 6 to 11 cycles, was carried out with a sample-barcoded 5' primer and a J-beta primer mix. TCRdb itself ran the 5' RACE reads through MiXCR, one entry per CDR3 protein. The data show 500,000 to 700,000 distinct CDR3 sequences, roughly 31% seen once. Sequencing was carried out using blood. The source is a woman of 80 years or more in good health.

V is TRBV7-2 and J is TRBJ2-1; D call uncertain. With 4 bases removed from V and 15 bases from J, the gap between germline ends came to 16 bases. CDR1 is SGHTA, CDR2 FQGNSA, per germline. The CDR3 is 12 amino acids. The CDR3 spells CASSYGVGPGFF. DNA of the CDR3: TGTGCCAGCAGCTACGGAGTCGGGCCGGGGTTCTTC.

The chain uses TRBV19 and TRBJ1-1, with unresolved D. The CDR3 consists of 15 residues. Trimming shortened V by 2 bases and J by 0 bases, and 10 bases separated the two germline ends. Germline V CDR1 and CDR2: LNHDA, SQIVND (reference sequence). The CDR3 loop reads CASSIRSFMNTEAFF. In nucleotides, the CDR3 is TGTGCCAGTAGTATAAGGTCGTTCATGAACACTGAAGCTTTCTTT.

Ten or more counts support this clonotype. The gene calls are TRBV7-2 and TRBJ2-7; D remains ambiguous. CDR1 and CDR2 from the germline V gene are SGHTA and FQGNSA. The germline V and J ends were trimmed by 5 bases and 2 bases, with 7 bases remaining between them. The CDR3 is made up of 12 amino acids. The chain's CDR3 is CASSGNPYEQYF. In DNA form, the CDR3 reads TGTGCCAGCAGCGGAAACCCCTACGAGCAGTACTTC.

About this clonotype itself: A much larger clone lies one base from this, so it may be a read error. The V and J genes are TRBV6-6 and TRBJ2-3, with D unresolved. Germline loops: CDR1 MNHNY, CDR2 SVGAGI (reference sequence). Trimming took off 5 bases at V and 4 bases at J, with 10 bases between the two ends. The CDR3 has 13 residues. The CDR3 is CASSRPIADTQYF. CDR3 bases: TGTGCCAGCAGTAGACCGATAGCAGATACGCAGTATTTT.

The V gene is TRBV5-1, the J gene TRBJ1-4, with D possibly TRBD1 on 6 matching bases. The germline CDR1 and CDR2 sequences are SGHRS and YFSETQ. V lost 5 bases to trimming and J lost 7 bases, with 15 bases between them. The CDR3 consists of 14 residues. The CDR3 protein is CASRKTGLLEKLFF. In DNA form, the CDR3 reads TGCGCCAGCAGGAAGACAGGACTCCTTGAAAAACTGTTTTTT.

Concerning this clonotype: A much larger clone lies a single base off, so this may be a read error. The chain links TRBV5-1 to TRBJ2-5, with 8 bases fitting TRBD2. The CDR3 extends over 16 amino acids. In germline, CDR1 is SGHRS, CDR2 YFSETQ. CDR3 coding DNA: TGCGCCAGCAACTTGGCGGTAGCGGGATATCAAGAGACCCAGTACTTC. This translates into CASNLAVAGYQETQYF.

This clonotype was detected many times. The CDR3 here is CASSLVAGETQYF. The CDR3 DNA is TGTGCCAGCAGCTTGGTAGCGGGGGAGACCCAGTACTTC. The V gene is TRBV5-6, the J gene TRBJ2-5, with 8 bases aligning to TRBD2. V lost 0 bases and J lost 5; bases outside the gene matches: 0. The CDR3 consists of 13 residues. Germline CDR1 SGHDT, CDR2 YYEEEE.

This clonotype occurred many times. As DNA, the CDR3 is TGTGCCAGCTCGGTCAGGGAAGACTATGGCTACACCTTC. This translates into CASSVREDYGYTF. The chain carries TRBV2 and TRBJ1-2, with D possibly matching TRBD1 (5 bases). Trimming stripped 8 bases from V and 3 bases from J, with 13 bases between. This CDR3 comprises 13 residues. From germline, CDR1 is SNHLY and CDR2 FYNNEI.

This clonotype came up many times. The J gene is TRBJ2-2, the V gene TRBV7-2; 7 bases map to TRBD1. Germline-derived CDR1 and CDR2 are SGHTA and FQGNSA. CDR3 length equals 15 residues. V shed 1 base and J 6 bases; nucleotides not matched to a gene: 5. DNA for the CDR3: TGTGCCAGCAGCTTAGGACAGGGTACCGCCGGGGAGCTGTTTTTT. Its translation is CASSLGQGTAGELFF.

The chain carries TRBV7-2 and TRBJ2-4; TRBD2 matches at 9 bases. The J call may be faulty, since TRBJ2-7 better matches the DNA end. The V gene's germline CDR1 is SGHTA and CDR2 FQGNSA. This CDR3 contains 15 residues. The CDR3: CASSLELAGNYEQYF. CDR3 nucleotides: TGTGCCAGCAGCTTAGAGCTAGCGGGGAACTACGAGCAGTACTTC.

Many counts were recorded for this clonotype. The chain has TRBV5-6 and TRBJ1-1; TRBD1 agrees at 7 bases. The V gene's germline CDR1 is SGHDT and CDR2 YYEEEE. V gave up 0 bases and J gave up 4 bases; unmatched junction bases: 15. This CDR3 is built from 18 residues. CDR3 DNA: TGTGCCAGCAGCTTGGAAGCATTTTTAGGGGGCGCCGGCACTGAAGCTTTCTTT. Encoded protein: CASSLEAFLGGAGTEAFF.

The chain couples TRBV7-3 to TRBJ1-1, with D unclear. Germline CDR1 reads SGHTA; CDR2 reads FQGTGA. V was clipped by 3 bases and J by 3 bases, with 11 bases between them. CDR3 size: 14 residues. The CDR3 loop reads CASSLGRLDTEAFF. CDR3 nucleotides: TGTGCCAGCAGCTTGGGCAGGTTGGACACTGAAGCTTTCTTT.

This clonotype was counted many times. The rearrangement joins TRBV10-3 to TRBJ1-2; 8 bases map to TRBD1. The length of the CDR3 is 16 residues. Germline V gene lookup returns CDR1 ENHRY and CDR2 SYGVKD. J gave up 4 bases and V 6 bases, and 13 bases lay outside the gene matches. DNA of the CDR3: TGTGCCATCAGGGAAGGGCACAGGGGGACGATCTATGGCTACACCTTC. It is translated as CAIREGHRGTIYGYTF.

The chain employs TRBV6-1 and TRBJ1-2; D is possibly TRBD1 (6 bases). V dropped 1 base and J dropped 8 bases, with 17 bases sitting between them. CDR3 length equals 15 residues. From germline, CDR1 is MNHNS and CDR2 SASEGT. CDR3 sequence: CASSEVQGRSIGYTF. CDR3 bases: TGTGCCAGCAGTGAAGTCCAGGGGAGAAGTATCGGCTACACCTTC.

This clonotype was counted many times. The rearrangement uses TRBV6-5 and TRBJ1-2, with 7 nucleotides matching TRBD1. The germline gives CDR1 MNHEY, CDR2 SVGAGI. CDR3 size: 15 residues. The J segment lost 8 bases and the V segment lost 6 bases, leaving 15 bases of the junction unmatched. CDR3 sequence (DNA): TGTGCCAGCAGGCCTCCTAACACAGGGGTATGGGGCTACACCTTC. Amino acids: CASRPPNTGVWGYTF.

This chain connects TRBV7-3 to TRBJ2-2; no clear D gene. Deletions cut 1 base from V and 5 bases from J, with 5 bases between. CDR1 is SGHTA, CDR2 FQGTGA, per germline. The length of the CDR3 is 13 residues. In DNA, the CDR3 is TGTGCCAGCAGCTTAAGGGAAACCGGGGAGCTGTTTTTT. This translates into CASSLRETGELFF.

The gene calls are TRBV7-3 and TRBJ1-2, with a possible D match to TRBD1 (5 bases). This CDR3 has 12 amino acids. Trimming stripped 2 bases from V and 8 bases from J, with 9 bases between. Germline assignment: CDR1 SGHTA and CDR2 FQGTGA. The DNA for the CDR3 is TGTGCCAGCAGCTTACTAGGGACCGGCTACACCTTC. It specifies CASSLLGTGYTF.

In its sample, this clonotype was seen many times. J is TRBJ2-1 and V is TRBV5-1, with 9 bases matching TRBD1. CDR3 length equals 15 residues. In germline, CDR1 is SGHRS, CDR2 YFSETQ. V dropped 5 bases and J dropped 3; count of bases not matched to a gene: 6. The CDR3 DNA follows: TGCGCCAGCAGTTCCGGGACAGGGCTCTACAATGAGCAGTTCTTC. As protein: CASSSGTGLYNEQFF. The full variable domain, with the rest looked up from reference TRBV5-1 and TRBJ2-1, is KAGVTQTPRYLIKTRGQQVTLSCSPISGHRSVSWYQQTPGQGLQFLFEYFSETQRNKGNFPGRFSGRQFSNSRSEMNVSTLELGDSALYLCASSSGTGLYNEQFFGPGTRLTVL.

This clonotype was seen ten or more times. The chain has TRBV6-1 and TRBJ1-4; D may be TRBD1 (5 bases). The germline V and J ends were trimmed by 3 bases and 7 bases, with 12 bases remaining between them. The CDR3 has 14 amino acids. From germline, CDR1 is MNHNS and CDR2 SASEGT. The CDR3 sequence is CASSDGHGGEKLFF. The CDR3 DNA reads TGTGCCAGCAGTGACGGACACGGGGGTGAAAAACTGTTTTTT.

This clonotype has just a few counts. The chain is built from TRBV30 and TRBJ1-5, with D perhaps TRBD1 (6 bases). Trimming removed 0 bases at V and 0 bases at J, with 15 bases between. The CDR3 totals 17 residues. Looked up from germline, CDR1 is GTSNPN and CDR2 is SVGIG (reference sequence). CDR3 protein: CAWSVDRTEHSNQPQHF. CDR3 DNA sequence: TGTGCCTGGAGTGTGGACAGAACCGAACATAGCAATCAGCCCCAGCATTTT.

This chain uses TRBV9 with TRBJ2-3, with D perhaps TRBD2 (6 bases). With 0 bases removed from V and 2 bases from J, the gap between germline ends came to 13 bases. The CDR3 length is 16 residues. Germline CDR1 reads SGDLS; CDR2 reads YYNGEE. CDR3 protein: CASSVGDSGYTDTQYF. CDR3 DNA: TGTGCCAGCAGCGTAGGCGATAGCGGCTACACAGATACGCAGTATTTT.

The chain uses TRBV6-5 and TRBJ1-1; TRBD1 aligns across 8 bases. The length of the CDR3 is 14 residues. Germline trimming cut 5 bases from V and 6 bases from J; bases unmatched to any gene: 8. Germline CDR1 and CDR2: MNHEY and SVGAGI. The CDR3 region is CASSAEQGGPEAFF. The CDR3 region has the DNA TGTGCCAGCAGTGCAGAACAGGGGGGTCCTGAAGCTTTCTTT.

This clonotype was seen a few times. The chain links TRBV6-2 or TRBV6-3 to TRBJ2-7; 8 bases agree with TRBD1. The trim removed 7 bases at V and 3 bases at J, leaving 2 bases unmatched. The CDR3 covers 12 residues. The germline CDR1 and CDR2 sequences are MNHEY and SVGEGT. CDR3: CASKDRDYEQYF. CDR3 nucleotides: TGTGCCAGCAAGGACAGGGACTACGAGCAGTACTTC.

This clonotype was detected ten times or more. V is TRBV12-3 or TRBV12-4 and J is TRBJ2-1; the D gene is possibly TRBD2 (6 bases). The V end lost 6 bases, the J end lost 7 bases, and 16 bases lay between the germline ends. The CDR3 consists of 14 residues. CDR3 sequence: CASRVGVGGNEQFF. CDR3 DNA sequence: TGTGCCAGCAGGGTAGGGGTCGGGGGAAATGAGCAGTTCTTC.

In this sample, this clonotype turned up many times. It may be a read error: a sequence one base away is much more abundant. This chain links TRBV25-1 with TRBJ2-7, with D maybe TRBD1 (6 bases). In germline, CDR1 is MGHDK, CDR2 SYGVNS. V lost 9 bases and J 7 bases, leaving 16 bases between the germline ends. The CDR3 is 12 amino acids. CDR3 nucleotides: TGTGCCAGTCGACAGGATAGGGGGGAGCAGTACTTC. Translating it yields CASRQDRGEQYF.

This clonotype was observed many times. J is TRBJ2-4 and V is TRBV5-1, with a tentative D call TRBD2 (8 bases). The germline gives CDR1 SGHRS, CDR2 YFSETQ. There are 16 residues in the CDR3. V gave up 7 bases and J gave up 2 bases, with 19 bases separating them. CDR3 sequence reads: CASRSGGGATKNIQYF. The CDR3 DNA is TGCGCCAGCCGGTCGGGAGGGGGCGCGACCAAAAACATTCAGTACTTC.

This clonotype was recorded at least ten times. The CDR3 reads CASSQGPGLAGRRNYNEQFF. The CDR3 bases are TGCGCCAGCAGCCAAGGTCCGGGACTAGCGGGGCGCCGGAACTACAATGAGCAGTTCTTC. V usage is TRBV4-1 and J usage is TRBJ2-1; 13 nucleotides align to TRBD2. This CDR3 spans 20 amino acids. The germline V gene encodes CDR1 MGHRA and CDR2 YSYEKL. V was pared by 1 base and J by 3 bases, with 12 bases of the junction left unmatched.

In its sample, this clonotype was seen a few times. This sequence may be a read error, since a much larger clone differs from it by one base. The CDR3 DNA follows: TGTGCCACCAGTGATGGGGGGGCTCGCTACGAGCAGTACTTC. This gives the protein CATSDGGARYEQYF. The chain couples TRBV24-1 to TRBJ2-7; the D gene is possibly TRBD2 (7 bases). V was trimmed by 3 bases and J by 3 bases, leaving 11 bases between them. In germline, CDR1 is KGHDR, CDR2 SFDVKD. The CDR3 spans 14 residues.

The chain recombines TRBV29-1 with TRBJ2-3; the D call may be TRBD1 or TRBD2 (5 bases each). Deletions cut 5 bases from V and 0 bases from J, with 9 bases between. This CDR3 contains 13 residues. Germline V gene sequence: CDR1 SQVTM, CDR2 ANQGSEA. For the CDR3, the DNA is TGCAGCGTTTTCGGGGCTAGCACAGATACGCAGTATTTT. Translated: CSVFGASTDTQYF.